Each of the 25 T cell receptor beta chains below was sequenced from the same sample in a study of blood T cell repertoires in COVID-19. Sequenced by immunoSEQ multiplex PCR; TCRdb stores in-frame clones only, minus some. The table shows 220,000 or so clones, with 65% to 85% occurring only once. The sample comprised peripheral blood. These receptor sequences come from a woman in her 30s who had recovered from COVID-19.

V is TRBV28 and J is TRBJ1-2, with TRBD1 matching 8 bases. CDR1 is MDHEN, CDR2 SYDVKM, per germline. The CDR3 extends over 14 amino acids. Losses at the gene ends were 10 bases for V and 1 base for J; bases not matched to a gene: 8. CDR3 nucleotides: TGTGCCACCATCGACAGGGGAATTAACTATGGCTACACCTTC. Its protein is CATIDRGINYGYTF.

The chain uses TRBV6-2 or TRBV6-3 and TRBJ1-1, with D unresolved. This CDR3 is 11 amino acids long. The V end was cut by 2 bases, the J end by 5 bases, with 3 bases between. The germline V gene has CDR1 MNHEY and CDR2 SVGEGT. The CDR3 loop is CASSYRTEAFF. CDR3 coding DNA: TGTGCCAGCAGTTACCGGACTGAAGCTTTCTTT.

This clone turned up a few times. V and J are TRBV11-2 and TRBJ1-1; D perhaps matches TRBD1 (6 bases). The CDR3 has 16 residues. Trimming took off 5 bases at V and 6 bases at J, with 22 bases between the two ends. Germline CDR1 reads SGHAT; CDR2 reads FQNNGV. Written as DNA, the CDR3 is TGTGCCAGCAGCGGAACTGGCAGGGGAGTGGTCGCTGAAGCTTTCTTT. Protein product: CASSGTGRGVVAEAFF.

The CDR3 here is CASSPRAEDQPQHF. In DNA, the CDR3 is TGTGCCAGCAGTCCCAGGGCTGAGGATCAGCCCCAGCATTTT. The chain couples TRBV6-4 to TRBJ1-5, with D possibly matching TRBD1 (5 bases). Germline values: CDR1 MRHNA, CDR2 SNTAGT. CDR3 length equals 14 residues. V lost 5 bases to trimming and J lost 5 bases, with 13 bases between them.

This clone was picked up a small number of times. The chain carries TRBV4-1 and TRBJ2-7; 9 positions match TRBD1. V lost 8 bases to trimming and J lost 0 bases; unmatched junction nucleotides: 8. The CDR3 is 15 residues long. CDR1 is MGHRA and CDR2 is YSYEKL in the germline V gene. CDR3 nucleotides: TGCGCCAGCGGGCCGGGACAGGGTCACTCCTACGAGCAGTACTTC. Protein sequence: CASGPGQGHSYEQYF.

The chain has TRBV28 and TRBJ2-2, with D maybe TRBD1 (6 bases). Germline V gene sequence: CDR1 MDHEN, CDR2 SYDVKM. The CDR3 contains 16 residues. V dropped 3 bases and J dropped 3 bases, with 14 bases sitting between them. The CDR3 sequence: CASSFNWGRYTGELFF. The CDR3 DNA follows: TGTGCCAGCAGTTTCAACTGGGGGCGATACACCGGGGAGCTGTTTTTT.

The V gene is TRBV2, the J gene TRBJ2-3; possibly TRBD2 for D (6 bases). This CDR3 is 17 amino acids long. Germline loops: CDR1 SNHLY, CDR2 FYNNEI. Trimming removed 0 bases at V and 0 bases at J, with 13 bases between. This chain's CDR3 is CASSEAPPGTSTDTQYF. The DNA for the CDR3 is TGTGCCAGCAGTGAAGCGCCCCCAGGGACTAGCACAGATACGCAGTATTTT. Together with reference TRBV2 and TRBJ2-3, the CDR3 gives the full variable domain: EPEVTQTPSHQVTQMGQEVILRCVPISNHLYFYWYRQILGQKVEFLVSFYNNEISEKSEIFDDQFSVERPDGSNFTLKIRSTKLEDSAMYFCASSEAPPGTSTDTQYFGPGTRLTVL.

This rearrangement joins TRBV5-6 to TRBJ1-2; D call uncertain. Germline CDR1 SGHDT, CDR2 YYEEEE. This CDR3 region has 16 residues. Trimming removed 0 bases at V and 4 bases at J, with 16 bases between. CDR3 amino acids: CASSLDPGVARYGYTF. DNA of the CDR3: TGTGCCAGCAGCTTGGACCCCGGGGTGGCACGCTATGGCTACACCTTC.

This clone has a handful of counts. This sequence joins TRBV19 and TRBJ1-5, with a tentative D call TRBD1 (5 bases). CDR3 length equals 13 residues. Germline CDR1 reads LNHDA; CDR2 reads SQIVND (reference sequence). Trimming pared 10 bases from V and 9 bases from J, leaving 19 bases between. CDR3 sequence: CATRPTGGRPQHF. The CDR3 nucleotides read TGTGCCACCCGGCCGACCGGGGGTAGGCCCCAGCATTTT.

This chain connects TRBV19 to TRBJ2-2; 9 bases map to TRBD2. Trimming took 9 bases from V and 4 from J; bases not matched to a gene: 6. This CDR3 is 14 amino acids long. In germline, CDR1 is LNHDA, CDR2 SQIVND (reference sequence). The CDR3 bases are TGTGCCAGCCGCTCTAGCGGGATCACCGGGGAGCTGTTTTTT. Translated, it gives CASRSSGITGELFF.

This chain connects TRBV5-1 to TRBJ2-7; 9 nucleotides align to TRBD1. The V gene end was trimmed by 7 bases and the J gene end by 6 bases; junction bases not matched to a gene: 11. The CDR3 is 14 residues long. Germline-derived CDR1 and CDR2 are SGHRS and YFSETQ. The CDR3 is CASGRRDRDVEQYF. For the CDR3, the DNA is TGCGCCAGCGGCAGAAGGGACAGGGATGTCGAGCAGTACTTC.

The chain joins TRBV13 to TRBJ2-1; 13 nucleotides match TRBD2. Per the germline V gene, CDR1 is PRHDT and CDR2 is FYEKMQ (reference sequence). Losses at the gene ends were 5 bases for V and 0 bases for J; bases not matched to a gene: 10. The CDR3 runs 19 residues. The CDR3 loop is CASSGNTGTSGVSYNEQFF. DNA for the CDR3: TGTGCCAGCAGCGGAAATACCGGGACTAGCGGGGTCTCCTACAATGAGCAGTTCTTC.

V gene TRBV10-3 combines with J gene TRBJ2-7; TRBD2 matches at 10 bases. After removal of 8 bases from V and 6 bases from J, the junction contained 13 bases not matched to a gene. The CDR3 runs 15 residues. Germline values: CDR1 ENHRY, CDR2 SYGVKD. This CDR3 reads CAIGVAGGFYGEQYF. The CDR3 DNA follows: TGTGCCATCGGGGTAGCGGGAGGTTTTTATGGCGAGCAGTACTTC.

CDR3: CASSRMNQGVRNEQYF. In DNA, the CDR3 is TGTGCCAGCAGCCGAATGAATCAGGGGGTGAGGAACGAGCAGTACTTC. The V and J genes are TRBV11-1 and TRBJ2-7; 7 positions match TRBD1. The germline V gene encodes CDR1 SGHAT and CDR2 FQDESV (reference sequence). Trimming removed 5 bases from V and 5 bases from J; junction bases left unmatched: 15. CDR3 length: 16 amino acids.

V usage is TRBV13 and J usage is TRBJ1-4; D may be TRBD1 (5 bases). This CDR3 is 14 amino acids long. Germline loops: CDR1 PRHDT, CDR2 FYEKMQ (reference sequence). V lost 0 bases and J lost 3, with 5 bases in between. CDR3 nucleotides: TGTGCCAGCAGCTTAGGGACAGCTAATGAAAAACTGTTTTTT. It encodes CASSLGTANEKLFF.

This clone was recorded once. Other DNA sequences in this specimen translate into the identical CDR3. The chain carries TRBV12-3 or TRBV12-4 and TRBJ1-1; D not certain. This CDR3 has 13 amino acids. The ends were cut back, 3 bases at V and 1 base at J, with 6 bases in the middle. The CDR3 sequence is CASSFTENTEAFF. DNA of the CDR3: TGTGCCAGCAGTTTTACAGAGAACACTGAAGCTTTCTTT.

This sequence joins TRBV19 and TRBJ1-1; 9 nucleotides align to TRBD1. CDR1 is LNHDA, CDR2 SQIVND, per germline (reference sequence). The V and J ends lost 5 bases and 4 bases, in that order; junction bases with no gene match: 2. The CDR3 contains 13 residues. The CDR3 DNA sequence: TGTGCCAGTAGTGAACAGGGGGCCACTGAAGCTTTCTTT. Amino acid sequence: CASSEQGATEAFF. Looking up the rest from reference TRBV19 and TRBJ1-1 gives the full variable domain: DGGITQSPKYLFRKEGQNVTLSCEQNLNHDAMYWYRQDPGQGLRLIYYSQIVNDFQKGDIAEGYSVSREKKESFPLTVTSAQKNPTAFYLCASSEQGATEAFFGQGTRLTVV.

The chain uses TRBV27 and TRBJ2-2; 11 nucleotides agree with TRBD2. The ends lost 4 bases at V and 4 bases at J; junction bases unmatched: 11. Looked up from germline, CDR1 is MNHEY and CDR2 is SMNVEV (reference sequence). This CDR3 spans 18 amino acids. The DNA for the CDR3 is TGTGCCAGCAGTTCCTACGTTAGCGGGAGGGATCTCACCGGGGAGCTGTTTTTT. Protein: CASSSYVSGRDLTGELFF.

This chain connects TRBV28 to TRBJ1-3, with TRBD1 as a possible D gene (5 bases). Germline V gene lookup returns CDR1 MDHEN and CDR2 SYDVKM. This CDR3 region has 16 residues. V was cut by 6 bases and J by 0 bases, with 15 bases left in between. CDR3 amino acids: CASREGRGLSGNTIYF. CDR3 sequence (DNA): TGTGCCAGCAGGGAGGGAAGGGGACTCTCTGGAAACACCATATATTTT.

The V gene is TRBV28, the J gene TRBJ2-7; D ambiguous. Germline lookup yields CDR1 MDHEN and CDR2 SYDVKM. V lost 2 bases to trimming and J lost 2 bases, with 4 bases between them. The CDR3 is 12 residues long. DNA for the CDR3: TGTGCCAGCAGTTTAGTAACCTACGAGCAGTACTTC. It is translated as CASSLVTYEQYF.

CDR3 in amino acids: CASSTFGAGETQYF. The CDR3 nucleotides are TGTGCCAGTAGTACCTTCGGCGCGGGGGAGACCCAGTACTTC. The genes are TRBV19 and TRBJ2-5; D is possibly TRBD2 (6 bases). Germline V CDR1 and CDR2: LNHDA, SQIVND (reference sequence). V was clipped by 4 bases and J by 5 bases, with 14 bases between them. This CDR3 is 14 amino acids long.

V is TRBV4-2 and J is TRBJ2-1; 9 positions agree with TRBD1. CDR1 and CDR2 from the germline V gene are LGHNA and YNFKEQ. The CDR3 length is 14 residues. The ends lost 5 bases at V and 9 bases at J; junction bases unmatched: 8. The CDR3 is CASSTGQGTSEQFF. The CDR3 DNA is TGTGCCAGCAGCACCGGACAGGGGACGAGTGAGCAGTTCTTC.

This chain connects TRBV4-2 to TRBJ2-1; TRBD2 aligns across 11 bases. With V trimmed by 0 bases and J by 8 bases, 6 bases remained unmatched. The CDR3 extends over 16 amino acids. Per the germline V gene, CDR1 is LGHNA and CDR2 is YNFKEQ. CDR3 nucleotides: TGTGCCAGCAGCCAAGAAATAGCGGGAGGGGGCGATGAGCAGTTCTTC. Translating gives CASSQEIAGGGDEQFF.

This clone was recorded once. V and J are TRBV2 and TRBJ1-3, with TRBD1 matching over 7 bases. This CDR3 contains 19 residues. The V segment lost 6 bases and the J segment 4 bases; nucleotides outside the gene matches: 21. Germline values: CDR1 SNHLY, CDR2 FYNNEI. The CDR3, as DNA: TGTGCCAGCAGGCGACCCCCGGGGGAGGAGGGGGCCATCGGAAACACCATATATTTT. Its translation: CASRRPPGEEGAIGNTIYF.

This chain links TRBV28 with TRBJ2-1; maybe TRBD1 (6 bases). Trimming pared 11 bases from V and 9 bases from J, leaving 26 bases between. Germline CDR1 is MDHEN and CDR2 is SYDVKM. There are 15 residues in the CDR3. CDR3 in DNA: TGTGCCCACACCTCGTCGGGGATGGGGGCGAGTGAGCAGTTCTTC. It specifies CAHTSSGMGASEQFF.